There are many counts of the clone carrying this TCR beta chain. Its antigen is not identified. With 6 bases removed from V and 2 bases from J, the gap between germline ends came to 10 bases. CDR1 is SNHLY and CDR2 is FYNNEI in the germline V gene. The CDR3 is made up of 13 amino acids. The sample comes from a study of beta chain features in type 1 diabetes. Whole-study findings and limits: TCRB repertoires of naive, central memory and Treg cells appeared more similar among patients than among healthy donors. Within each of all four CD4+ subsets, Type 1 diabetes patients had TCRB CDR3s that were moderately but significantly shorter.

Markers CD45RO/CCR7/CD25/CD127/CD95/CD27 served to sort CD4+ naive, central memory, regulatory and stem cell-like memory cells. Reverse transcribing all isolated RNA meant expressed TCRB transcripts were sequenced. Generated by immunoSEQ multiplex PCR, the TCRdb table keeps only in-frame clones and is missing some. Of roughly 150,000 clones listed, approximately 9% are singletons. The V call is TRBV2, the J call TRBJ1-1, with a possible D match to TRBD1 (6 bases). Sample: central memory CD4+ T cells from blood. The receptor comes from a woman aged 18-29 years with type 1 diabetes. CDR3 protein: CASRGTLNTEAFF. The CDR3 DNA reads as TGTGCCAGCAGAGGGACACTCAACACTGAAGCTTTCTTT.